The 12 T cell receptor beta chains listed next were all sequenced from one sample in a study of blood T cells in healthy people across ages. With a J-beta primer mix and a sample-barcoded 5' primer, a second PCR ran 7 to 11 cycles. Each CDR3 protein gets one entry after TCRdb re-called the 5' RACE reads with MiXCR. The table has 1,500,000 or so distinct CDR3 sequences, approximately 43% seen once. The sequencing sample was made of blood. Source of these receptors: a woman aged 18-35 years in good health.

The chain employs TRBV20-1 and TRBJ2-7; 11 bases agree with TRBD2. Matching the DNA end better, TRBJ2-5 makes the J call doubtful. The CDR3 loop spans 15 amino acids. CDR1 is DFQATT, CDR2 SNEGSKA, per germline (reference sequence). The CDR3 region is CSARTSGRAMETQYF. The CDR3 DNA reads as TGCAGTGCCCGGACTAGCGGGCGAGCTATGGAGACCCAGTACTTC.

The sample holds a few counts of this clonotype. This chain joins TRBV20-1 and TRBJ1-5; D is undetermined. Trimming cost V 6 bases and J 4 bases, with 13 bases left between them. CDR3 size: 13 residues. The germline CDR1 and CDR2 sequences are DFQATT and SNEGSKA (reference sequence). CDR3 in amino acids: CSARKSQNQPQHF. Written as DNA, the CDR3 is TGCAGTGCCAGGAAGTCGCAGAATCAGCCCCAGCATTTT.

This clonotype occurred a few times. CDR3 region: CSARDTVGHGYTF. In nucleotides, the CDR3 is TGCAGTGCTAGAGACACCGTGGGGCATGGCTACACCTTC. This chain links TRBV20-1 with TRBJ1-2; possibly TRBD1 for D (5 bases). Germline CDR1 DFQATT, CDR2 SNEGSKA (reference sequence). Trimming shortened V by 0 bases and J by 6 bases, and 11 bases separated the two germline ends. CDR3 length equals 13 residues.

The chain has TRBV20-1 and TRBJ1-5, with D possibly matching TRBD1 (5 bases). This CDR3 has 14 residues. V gave up 3 bases and J gave up 0 bases, with 9 bases separating them. CDR1 and CDR2 from the germline V gene are DFQATT and SNEGSKA (reference sequence). CDR3 region: CSASQGYSNQPQHF. DNA for the CDR3: TGCAGTGCTAGCCAGGGATATAGCAATCAGCCCCAGCATTTT.

In this sample, this clonotype turned up a few times. The V call is TRBV20-1, the J call TRBJ1-2; D is undetermined. The CDR3 is 10 amino acids. From germline, CDR1 is DFQATT and CDR2 SNEGSKA (reference sequence). With 3 bases removed from V and 4 bases from J, the gap between germline ends came to 3 bases. CDR3 sequence (DNA): TGCAGTGCTAGCGGCTATGGCTACACCTTC. As protein: CSASGYGYTF.

The CDR3 loop is CASSGTSQAGNEQFF. DNA for the CDR3: TGTGCCAGCAGCGGAACTAGCCAGGCAGGGAATGAGCAGTTCTTC. V is TRBV5-6 and J is TRBJ2-1; a weak D match, TRBD2 (6 bases). There are 15 residues in the CDR3. Per the germline V gene, CDR1 is SGHDT and CDR2 is YYEEEE. Deletions cut 4 bases from V and 7 bases from J, with 18 bases between.

This clonotype was counted many times. The gene calls are TRBV14 and TRBJ1-1; D might be TRBD1 (5 bases). The CDR3 runs 15 residues. CDR1 and CDR2 (germline): SGHDN, FVKESK. V lost 2 bases and J lost 3, with 13 bases in between. The CDR3 coding sequence is TGTGCCAGCAGCCAAAGTCTACCAGGGTACACTGAAGCTTTCTTT. Translating it yields CASSQSLPGYTEAFF.

This chain uses TRBV11-2 with TRBJ2-7; D is perhaps TRBD1 (5 bases). The CDR3 extends over 15 amino acids. Trimming shortened V by 5 bases and J by 0 bases, and 14 bases separated the two germline ends. Germline values: CDR1 SGHAT, CDR2 FQNNGV. The CDR3 coding sequence is TGTGCCAGCAGCGACAGCATACCCCTCTCCTACGAGCAGTACTTC. The encoded protein is CASSDSIPLSYEQYF.

This clonotype was seen a single time. J is TRBJ2-3 and V is TRBV12-3 or TRBV12-4; 8 bases match TRBD2. CDR3 length equals 15 residues. J gave up 2 bases and V 7 bases, and 8 bases lay outside the gene matches. CDR3: CASKGAGAITDTQYF. For the CDR3, the DNA is TGTGCCAGCAAGGGAGCGGGGGCCATCACAGATACGCAGTATTTT.

This clonotype came up many times. The V call is TRBV10-2, the J call TRBJ2-3; TRBD2 agrees at 9 bases. V lost 0 bases and J lost 4; bases outside the gene matches: 2. This CDR3 region has 15 residues. Germline V gene data show CDR1 as WSHSY and CDR2 as SAAADI. This CDR3 is CASSESSGGADTQYF. The CDR3 nucleotides are TGCGCCAGCAGTGAGTCTAGCGGGGGAGCAGATACGCAGTATTTT.

The chain carries TRBV13 and TRBJ2-1; D might be TRBD1 (5 bases). The germline V and J ends were trimmed by 2 bases and 5 bases, with 13 bases remaining between them. The CDR3 sequence is 15 residues long. Germline CDR1 PRHDT, CDR2 FYEKMQ (reference sequence). The CDR3 nucleotides read TGTGCCAGCAGCTTACCAGGGCTCCTCCACAATGAGCAGTTCTTC. Translating gives CASSLPGLLHNEQFF.

V usage is TRBV4-3 and J usage is TRBJ1-2; D is unresolved. This CDR3 comprises 15 residues. The V gene lost 1 base and the J gene lost 4 bases, with 13 bases spanning the gap. Germline-derived CDR1 and CDR2 are LGHNA and YSLEER. CDR3 loop: CASSQGRGGFYGYTF. DNA for the CDR3: TGCGCCAGCAGCCAAGGACGGGGAGGATTCTATGGCTACACCTTC.